This T cell receptor beta chain was obtained from a study of beta chain features in type 1 diabetes. Study context: The samples had approximately 100,000,000 sorted cells examined in all.

A few counts support this clone. Populations isolated by sorting all had purity greater than 95%. V was shortened by 6 bases and J by 6 bases, with 21 bases between the two germline ends. Germline V gene data show CDR1 as SGHAT and CDR2 as FQDESV (reference sequence). The CDR3 runs 16 residues. The authors reverse transcribed all of the isolated RNA, so sequencing captured expressed TCRB transcripts. Clones were sequenced by immunoSEQ multiplex PCR, and TCRdb holds only the in-frame ones, with some missing. Among around 160,000 clones listed, 40% to 60% were seen once. The chain combines TRBV11-1 with TRBJ2-1; a weak D match, TRBD1 (6 bases). The source is a man aged 18 to 30 in good health. The sequenced sample was Tregs from blood. The CDR3 is CASRQNSAEGGNEQFF. DNA for the CDR3: TGTGCCAGCAGACAAAATTCAGCGGAAGGGGGCAATGAGCAGTTCTTC.